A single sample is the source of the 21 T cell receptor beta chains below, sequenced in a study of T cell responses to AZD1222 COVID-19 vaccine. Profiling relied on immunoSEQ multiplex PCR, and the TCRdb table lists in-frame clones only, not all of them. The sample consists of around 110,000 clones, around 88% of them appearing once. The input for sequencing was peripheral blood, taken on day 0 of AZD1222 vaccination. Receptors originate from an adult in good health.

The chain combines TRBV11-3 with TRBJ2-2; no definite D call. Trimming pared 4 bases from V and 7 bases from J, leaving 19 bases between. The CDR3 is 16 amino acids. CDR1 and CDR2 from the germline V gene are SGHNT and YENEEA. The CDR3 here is CASSYARVERVGELFF. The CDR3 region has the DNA TGTGCCAGCAGCTATGCCCGGGTGGAACGGGTCGGGGAGCTGTTTTTT.

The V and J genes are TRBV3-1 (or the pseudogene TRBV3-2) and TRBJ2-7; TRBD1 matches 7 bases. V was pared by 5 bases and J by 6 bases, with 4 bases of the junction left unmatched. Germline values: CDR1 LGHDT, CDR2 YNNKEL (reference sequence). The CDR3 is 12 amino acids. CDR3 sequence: CASSSHRGEQYF. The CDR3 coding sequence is TGTGCCAGCAGCTCTCACAGGGGCGAGCAGTACTTC.

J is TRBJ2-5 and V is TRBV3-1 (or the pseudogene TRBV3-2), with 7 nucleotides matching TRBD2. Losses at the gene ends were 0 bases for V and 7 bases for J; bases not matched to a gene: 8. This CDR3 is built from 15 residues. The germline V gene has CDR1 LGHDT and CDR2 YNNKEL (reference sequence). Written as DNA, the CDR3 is TGTGCCAGCAGCCAAGATCATCGGGGCGGGGGGACCCAGTACTTC. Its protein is CASSQDHRGGGTQYF.

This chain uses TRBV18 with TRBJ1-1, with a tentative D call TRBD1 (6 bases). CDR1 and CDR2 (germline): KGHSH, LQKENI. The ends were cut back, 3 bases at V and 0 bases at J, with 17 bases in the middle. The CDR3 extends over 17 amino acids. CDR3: CASSPPLGGALNTEAFF. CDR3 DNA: TGTGCCAGCTCACCCCCTCTCGGGGGGGCTTTGAACACTGAAGCTTTCTTT.

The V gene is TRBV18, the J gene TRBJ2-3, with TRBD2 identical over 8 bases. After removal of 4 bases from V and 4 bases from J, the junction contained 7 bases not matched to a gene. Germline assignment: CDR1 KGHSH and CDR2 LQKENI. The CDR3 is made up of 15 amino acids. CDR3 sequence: CASSRVAGGPDTQYF. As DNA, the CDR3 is TGTGCCAGCTCACGGGTTGCGGGAGGCCCAGATACGCAGTATTTT.

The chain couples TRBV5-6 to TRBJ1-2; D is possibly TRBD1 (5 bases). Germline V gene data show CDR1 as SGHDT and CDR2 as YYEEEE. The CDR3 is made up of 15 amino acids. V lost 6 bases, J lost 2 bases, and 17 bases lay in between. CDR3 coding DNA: TGTGCCAGCACCCCAGGGCGGGGTTACAACTATGGCTACACCTTC. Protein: CASTPGRGYNYGYTF.

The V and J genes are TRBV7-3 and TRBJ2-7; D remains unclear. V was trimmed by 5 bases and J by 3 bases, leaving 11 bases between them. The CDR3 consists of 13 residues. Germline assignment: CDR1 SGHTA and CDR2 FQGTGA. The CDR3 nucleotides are TGTGCCAGCAGCATAGACCCGGGCTACGAGCAGTACTTC. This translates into CASSIDPGYEQYF.

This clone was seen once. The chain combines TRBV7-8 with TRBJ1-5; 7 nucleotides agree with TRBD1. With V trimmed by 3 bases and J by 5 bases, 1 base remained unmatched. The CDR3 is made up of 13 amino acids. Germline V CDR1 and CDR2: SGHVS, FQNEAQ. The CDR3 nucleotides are TGTGCCAGCAGCTTGCAGGGGGATCAGCCCCAGCATTTT. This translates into CASSLQGDQPQHF.

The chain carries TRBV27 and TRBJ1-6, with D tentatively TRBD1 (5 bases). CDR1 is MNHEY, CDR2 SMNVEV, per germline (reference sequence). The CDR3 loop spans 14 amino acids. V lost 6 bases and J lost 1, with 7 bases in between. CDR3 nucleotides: TGTGCCAGCAGGACAGAATCCTATAATTCACCCCTCCACTTT. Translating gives CASRTESYNSPLHF.

The CDR3 sequence is CASSTLQGGGSYNEQFF. CDR3 DNA sequence: TGTGCCAGCAGCACCCTACAGGGCGGGGGTTCCTACAATGAGCAGTTCTTC. This chain joins TRBV7-9 and TRBJ2-1, with D maybe TRBD2 (7 bases). The ends were cut back, 5 bases at V and 1 base at J, with 18 bases in the middle. In germline, CDR1 is SEHNR, CDR2 FQNEAQ (reference sequence). The CDR3 sequence is 17 residues long.

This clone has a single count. The CDR3 DNA sequence: TGTGCCAGCAGCCATCGGGGGGGTGATTCACCCCTCCACTTT. This gives the protein CASSHRGGDSPLHF. This chain uses TRBV3-1 (or the pseudogene TRBV3-2) with TRBJ1-6, with D possibly being TRBD1 (5 bases). This CDR3 is built from 14 residues. Trimming left V 3 bases short and J 8 bases short, with 11 bases between. In germline, CDR1 is LGHDT, CDR2 YNNKEL (reference sequence).

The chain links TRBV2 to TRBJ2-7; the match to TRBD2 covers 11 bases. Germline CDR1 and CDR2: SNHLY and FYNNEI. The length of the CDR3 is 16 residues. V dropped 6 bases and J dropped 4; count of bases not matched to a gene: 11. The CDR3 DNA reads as TGTGCCAGCAGGAGCTTAGCGGGAGGGCCCTCGTACGAGCAGTACTTC. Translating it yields CASRSLAGGPSYEQYF.

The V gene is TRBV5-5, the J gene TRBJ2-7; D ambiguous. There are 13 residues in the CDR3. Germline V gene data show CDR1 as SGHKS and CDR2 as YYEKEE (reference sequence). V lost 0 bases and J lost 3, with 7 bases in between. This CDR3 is CASSLVRNYEQYF. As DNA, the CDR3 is TGTGCCAGCAGCTTGGTAAGGAACTACGAGCAGTACTTC.

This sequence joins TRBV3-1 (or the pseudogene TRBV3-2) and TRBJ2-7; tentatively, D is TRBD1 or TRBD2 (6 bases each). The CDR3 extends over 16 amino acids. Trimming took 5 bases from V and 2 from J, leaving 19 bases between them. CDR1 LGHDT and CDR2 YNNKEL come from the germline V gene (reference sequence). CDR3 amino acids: CASSTFGGERTYEQYF. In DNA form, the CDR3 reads TGTGCCAGCAGCACATTCGGGGGCGAGAGGACCTACGAGCAGTACTTC.

DNA for the CDR3: TGTGCTAGTGGTTTTGCGTTGGGACTAGCGGGAGGAACCTCCTACAATGAGCAGTTCTTC. This translates into CASGFALGLAGGTSYNEQFF. This chain connects TRBV12-5 to TRBJ2-1, with TRBD2 matching over 15 bases. The junction had 9 bases not matched to a gene; V was cut back by 3 bases and J by 0 bases. In germline, CDR1 is LGHNT, CDR2 FRNRAP. This CDR3 has 20 residues.

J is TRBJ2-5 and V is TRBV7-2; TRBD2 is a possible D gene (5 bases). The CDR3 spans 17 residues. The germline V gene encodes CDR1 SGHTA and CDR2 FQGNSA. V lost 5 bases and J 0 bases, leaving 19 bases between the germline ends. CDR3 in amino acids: CASSLSLRGLYQETQYF. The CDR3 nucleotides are TGTGCCAGCAGCCTTTCTTTGCGCGGGCTGTACCAAGAGACCCAGTACTTC.

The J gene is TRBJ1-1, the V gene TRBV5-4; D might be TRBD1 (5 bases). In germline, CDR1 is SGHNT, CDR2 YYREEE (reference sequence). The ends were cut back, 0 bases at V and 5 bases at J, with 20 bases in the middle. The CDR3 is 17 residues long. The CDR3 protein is CASSLGNQGGIGTEAFF. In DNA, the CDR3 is TGTGCCAGCAGCTTGGGTAATCAGGGCGGTATCGGAACTGAAGCTTTCTTT.

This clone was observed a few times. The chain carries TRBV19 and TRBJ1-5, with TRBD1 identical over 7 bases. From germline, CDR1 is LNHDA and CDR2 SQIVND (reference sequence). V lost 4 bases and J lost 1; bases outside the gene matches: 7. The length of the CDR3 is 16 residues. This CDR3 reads CASSKRTGQSNQPQHF. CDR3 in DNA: TGTGCCAGTAGTAAAAGGACAGGACAAAGCAATCAGCCCCAGCATTTT.

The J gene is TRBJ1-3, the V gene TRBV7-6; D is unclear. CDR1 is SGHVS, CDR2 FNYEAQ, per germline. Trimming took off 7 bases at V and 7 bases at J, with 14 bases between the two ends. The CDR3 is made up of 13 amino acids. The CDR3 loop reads CASTSSGRNTIYF. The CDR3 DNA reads TGTGCCAGCACCAGCTCCGGAAGGAACACCATATATTTT.

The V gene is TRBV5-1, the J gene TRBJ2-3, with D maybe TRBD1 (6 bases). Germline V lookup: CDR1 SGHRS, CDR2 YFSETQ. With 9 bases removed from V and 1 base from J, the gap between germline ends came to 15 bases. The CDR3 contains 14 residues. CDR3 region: CATRRGQGTDTQYF. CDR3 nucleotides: TGCGCCACCAGACGGGGACAAGGCACAGATACGCAGTATTTT.

The CDR3 spells CASGPQGSNQPQHF. The CDR3 bases are TGTGCCAGCGGACCCCAGGGGAGCAATCAGCCCCAGCATTTT. The chain links TRBV27 to TRBJ1-5; TRBD1 might be the D (6 bases). The CDR3 is 14 amino acids. Germline CDR1 and CDR2: MNHEY and SMNVEV (reference sequence). Trimming removed 8 bases from V and 1 base from J, with 12 bases in between.